This T cell receptor beta chain appears in the sequencing data of a study of PD-1 blockade in classical Hodgkin lymphoma. Autologous stem cell transplantation was followed by relapse in every patient, and brentuximab vedotin exposure varied. V lost 2 bases to trimming and J lost 5 bases, with 6 bases between them. The germline gives CDR1 MDHEN, CDR2 SYDVKM. CDR3 size: 12 residues. TCRdb keeps only in-frame clones here, not all; method: immunoSEQ multiplex PCR. The sample yields about 59,000 clones, more than 90% seen once. Findings and caveats of the study: The causes of the repertoire differences, possibly disease activity or prior therapy, remain undefined.

In the case of this clone: Its specificity is unknown.

The receptor comes from a human donor with classical Hodgkin lymphoma. The chain recombines TRBV28 with TRBJ1-1; D gene unclear. The sequences come from peripheral blood mononuclear cells (PBMCs), collected at baseline. This chain's CDR3 is CASSLVRTEAFF. The CDR3 coding sequence is TGTGCCAGCAGTTTAGTCCGGACTGAAGCTTTCTTT.